Presented here are 13 T cell receptor beta chains from one specimen sequenced in a study of blood T cells in healthy people across ages. The use of a sample-barcoded 5' primer and a J-beta primer mix characterized a second PCR of about 7 to 12 cycles. TCRdb itself ran the 5' RACE reads through MiXCR, one entry per CDR3 protein. The data hold about 1 million distinct CDR3 sequences, with under 30% observed a single time. The same data also went into a second study, on T cells of mothers and their children.

Sequencing input: blood. The receptors stem from a girl aged 2-10 years in good health.

This clonotype was observed a few times. The chain carries TRBV29-1 and TRBJ2-7; D is uncertain. Germline V gene lookup returns CDR1 SQVTM and CDR2 ANQGSEA. V was clipped by 3 bases and J by 3 bases, with 9 bases between them. The CDR3 is 12 residues long. CDR3 in DNA: TGCAGCGTTGAGAGCGACCGCTACGAGCAGTACTTC. Translation: CSVESDRYEQYF.

This clonotype was counted only a few times. The chain is built from TRBV12-3 or TRBV12-4 and TRBJ1-4; D is undetermined. CDR3 length equals 13 residues. V lost 3 bases and J lost 6, with 8 bases in between. CDR3 nucleotide sequence: TGTGCCAGCAGTTTGAAGGGAGATGAAAAACTGTTTTTT. Translated: CASSLKGDEKLFF.

This clonotype was recorded a few times. This chain joins TRBV7-9 and TRBJ2-7, with 8 bases matching TRBD1. V shed 4 bases, J shed 3 bases, and the junction held 2 bases outside the gene matches. The CDR3 runs to 13 residues. In germline, CDR1 is SEHNR, CDR2 FQNEAQ (reference sequence). As DNA, the CDR3 is TGTGCCAGCAGCTCGGACAGGGTCTACGAGCAGTACTTC. This codes for CASSSDRVYEQYF.

This clonotype was counted at least ten times. The chain links TRBV9 to TRBJ2-5, with D possibly TRBD2 on 6 matching bases. CDR3 length: 13 amino acids. V was pared by 7 bases and J by 3 bases, with 13 bases between. Germline V gives CDR1 SGDLS, CDR2 YYNGEE. The chain's CDR3 is CASGAGHEETQYF. DNA for the CDR3: TGTGCCAGCGGGGCGGGGCATGAAGAGACCCAGTACTTC.

This clonotype came up a few times. The V call is TRBV4-1, the J call TRBJ2-5; 8 bases fit TRBD2. This CDR3 spans 18 amino acids. V trimming: 1 base; J trimming: 6 bases; junction bases outside the gene matches: 16. From germline, CDR1 is MGHRA and CDR2 YSYEKL. The CDR3, as DNA: TGCGCCAGCAGCCAAGTAGCCGATCTTGCGGGAGGAAGGAAGACCCAGTACTTC. Translating gives CASSQVADLAGGRKTQYF.

V gene TRBV7-2 combines with J gene TRBJ2-3, with a tentative D call TRBD1 (6 bases). V lost 6 bases, J lost 4 bases, and 26 bases lay in between. Germline loops: CDR1 SGHTA, CDR2 FQGNSA. This CDR3 contains 18 residues. This chain's CDR3 is CASSRSQGSWSAADTQYF. The CDR3 DNA is TGTGCCAGCAGTCGATCACAGGGCTCTTGGTCGGCCGCAGATACGCAGTATTTT.

This clonotype showed up just a few times. This rearrangement joins TRBV9 to TRBJ2-7, with D perhaps TRBD2 (5 bases). Germline CDR1 is SGDLS and CDR2 is YYNGEE. V was trimmed by 3 bases and J by 2 bases, leaving 9 bases between them. CDR3 size: 13 residues. The chain's CDR3 is CASSDGLTYEQYF. The CDR3 bases are TGTGCCAGCAGCGATGGACTGACCTACGAGCAGTACTTC.

This clonotype appeared a few times. This chain joins TRBV28 and TRBJ2-1; the D gene is possibly TRBD1 (6 bases). The CDR3 is 16 residues long. The germline V gene has CDR1 MDHEN and CDR2 SYDVKM. V lost 3 bases and J 5 bases, leaving 17 bases between the germline ends. CDR3 in DNA: TGTGCCAGCAGTTTCACCGACAGGACCCCTGACAATGAGCAGTTCTTC. It codes for CASSFTDRTPDNEQFF.

V is TRBV5-6 and J is TRBJ2-1, with 9 nucleotides matching TRBD2. Germline V lookup: CDR1 SGHDT, CDR2 YYEEEE. CDR3 length: 15 amino acids. Trimming cost V 4 bases and J 7 bases; bases outside gene matches: 9. The CDR3 DNA reads TGTGCCAGCAGCCTATTTGCGGGGGGGCAAAATGAGCAGTTCTTC. Its protein is CASSLFAGGQNEQFF.

The rearrangement links TRBV4-1 to TRBJ2-1; tentatively, D is TRBD2 (6 bases). The assigned J gene may be wrong: the sequence end matches TRBJ2-5 better. The germline CDR1 and CDR2 sequences are MGHRA and YSYEKL. CDR3 length: 14 amino acids. CDR3 DNA: TGCGCCAGCAGCCCAAGACCGGGGGAAGAGACCCAGTACTTC. Its protein product is CASSPRPGEETQYF.

The genes are TRBV29-1 and TRBJ2-7; a possible D gene is TRBD1 (5 bases). V lost 4 bases to trimming and J lost 3 bases, with 19 bases between them. This CDR3 has 15 amino acids. CDR1 SQVTM and CDR2 ANQGSEA come from the germline V gene. Here the CDR3 reads CSVGFTGQNLYEQYF. In nucleotides, the CDR3 is TGCAGCGTTGGTTTTACAGGCCAGAACCTCTACGAGCAGTACTTC.

The rearrangement uses TRBV6-6 and TRBJ2-1; D uncertain. The V gene lost 5 bases and the J gene lost 0 bases, with 11 bases spanning the gap. The CDR3 is made up of 15 amino acids. Germline lookup yields CDR1 MNHNY and CDR2 SVGAGI (reference sequence). The CDR3 loop is CASSNLISSYNEQFF. The CDR3 nucleotides are TGTGCCAGCAGTAACCTAATAAGCTCCTACAATGAGCAGTTCTTC.

The chain is built from TRBV7-6 and TRBJ2-5, with D hard to call. The J call is uncertain, as TRBJ2-1 better fits the DNA end. This CDR3 comprises 12 residues. Germline V gene sequence: CDR1 SGHVS, CDR2 FNYEAQ. In DNA form, the CDR3 reads TGTGCCAGCAGCGGCCTCCCCAATGAGCAGTTCTTC. This sequence encodes CASSGLPNEQFF.